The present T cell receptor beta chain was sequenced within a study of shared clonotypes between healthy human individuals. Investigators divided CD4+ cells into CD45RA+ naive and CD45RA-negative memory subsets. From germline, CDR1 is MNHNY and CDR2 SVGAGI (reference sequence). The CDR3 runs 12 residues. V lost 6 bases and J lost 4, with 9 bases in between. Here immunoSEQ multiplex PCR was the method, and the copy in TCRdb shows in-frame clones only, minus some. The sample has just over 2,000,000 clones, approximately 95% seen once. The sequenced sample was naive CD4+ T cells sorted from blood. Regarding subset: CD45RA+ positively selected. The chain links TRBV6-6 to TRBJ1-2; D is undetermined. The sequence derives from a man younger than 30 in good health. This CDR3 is CASSLDGYGYTF. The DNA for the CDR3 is TGTGCCAGCAGCCTCGACGGCTATGGCTACACCTTC.